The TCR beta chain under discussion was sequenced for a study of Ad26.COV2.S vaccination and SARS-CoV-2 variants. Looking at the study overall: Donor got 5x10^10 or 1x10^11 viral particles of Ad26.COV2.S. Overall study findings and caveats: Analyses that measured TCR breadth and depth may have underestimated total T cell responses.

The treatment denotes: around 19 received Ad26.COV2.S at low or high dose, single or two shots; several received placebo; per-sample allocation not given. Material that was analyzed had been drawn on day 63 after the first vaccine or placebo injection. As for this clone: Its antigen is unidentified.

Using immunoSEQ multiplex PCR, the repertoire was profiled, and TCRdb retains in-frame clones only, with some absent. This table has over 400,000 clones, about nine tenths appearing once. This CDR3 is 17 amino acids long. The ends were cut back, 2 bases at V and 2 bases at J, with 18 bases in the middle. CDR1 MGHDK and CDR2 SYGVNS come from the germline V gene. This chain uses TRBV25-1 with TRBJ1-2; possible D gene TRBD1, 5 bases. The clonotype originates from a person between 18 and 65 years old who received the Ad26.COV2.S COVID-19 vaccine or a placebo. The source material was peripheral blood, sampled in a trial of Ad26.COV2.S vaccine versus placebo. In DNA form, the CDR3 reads TGTGCCAGCAGTGAAGATGACAGCTACCCCCTCAACTATGGCTACACCTTC. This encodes CASSEDDSYPLNYGYTF.